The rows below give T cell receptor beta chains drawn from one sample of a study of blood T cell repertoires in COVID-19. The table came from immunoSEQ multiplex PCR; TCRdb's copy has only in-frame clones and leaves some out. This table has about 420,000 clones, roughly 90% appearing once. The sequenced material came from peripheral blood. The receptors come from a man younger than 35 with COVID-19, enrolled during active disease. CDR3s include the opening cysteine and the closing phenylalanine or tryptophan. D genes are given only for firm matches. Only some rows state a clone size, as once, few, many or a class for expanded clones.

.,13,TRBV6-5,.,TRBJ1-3,CASTTSSGNTIYF,TGTGCCAGCACTACCTCGTCTGGAAACACCATATATTTT
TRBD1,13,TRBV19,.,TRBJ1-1,CASRRRGTGEAFF,TGTGCCAGTAGACGGCGAGGGACAGGTGAAGCTTTCTTT
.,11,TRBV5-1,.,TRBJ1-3,CASGTGNTIYF,TGCGCCAGCGGCACTGGAAACACCATATATTTT
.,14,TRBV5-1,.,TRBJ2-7,CASSKNRDSYEQYF,TGCGCCAGCAGCAAGAACCGCGACAGCTACGAGCAGTACTTC
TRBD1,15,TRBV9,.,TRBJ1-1,CASSGKTGANTEAFF,TGTGCCAGCAGCGGAAAGACAGGGGCCAACACTGAAGCTTTCTTT
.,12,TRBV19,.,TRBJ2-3,CASSIGVDTQYF,TGTGCCAGTAGTATCGGTGTGGATACGCAGTATTTT
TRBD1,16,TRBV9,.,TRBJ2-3,CASSNRDREGTDTQYF,TGTGCCAGCAGCAATCGGGACAGGGAAGGAACAGATACGCAGTATTTT
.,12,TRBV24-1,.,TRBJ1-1,CATSGQTHEAFF,TGTGCCACCAGTGGCCAGACACACGAAGCTTTCTTT
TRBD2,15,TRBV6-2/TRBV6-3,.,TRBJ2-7,CASSYRRPMGGEQYF,TGTGCCAGCAGTTACAGGCGTCCGATGGGGGGGGAGCAGTACTTC
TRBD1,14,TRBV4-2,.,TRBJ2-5,CASSQELRQGPQYF,TGTGCCAGCAGCCAAGAGCTTCGACAGGGACCCCAGTACTTC
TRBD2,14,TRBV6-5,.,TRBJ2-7,CASSTTSVSYEQYF,TGTGCCAGCAGTACGACTAGCGTCTCCTACGAGCAGTACTTC
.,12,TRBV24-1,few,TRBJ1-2,CATSDGGRGYTF,TGTGCCACCAGTGACGGGGGACGGGGCTACACCTTC
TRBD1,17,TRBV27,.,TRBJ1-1,CASSLSGVDRGDTEAFF,TGTGCCAGCAGTTTATCTGGAGTGGACAGGGGCGACACTGAAGCTTTCTTT
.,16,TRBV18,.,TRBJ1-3,CASSPDLTGGGNTIYF,TGTGCCAGCTCACCGGATTTAACGGGGGGTGGAAACACCATATATTTT
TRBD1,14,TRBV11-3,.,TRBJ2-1,CASSPGGSYNEQFF,TGTGCCAGCAGCCCAGGGGGCTCCTACAATGAGCAGTTCTTC
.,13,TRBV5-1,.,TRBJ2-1,CASSPSEYNEQFF,TGCGCCAGCAGCCCTAGCGAGTACAATGAGCAGTTCTTC
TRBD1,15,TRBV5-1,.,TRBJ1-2,CASSPETGGGSGYTF,TGCGCCAGCAGCCCGGAGACAGGGGGAGGTTCCGGCTACACCTTC
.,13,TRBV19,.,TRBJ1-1,CASTWDGRTEAFF,TGTGCCAGTACTTGGGACGGGAGGACTGAAGCTTTCTTT
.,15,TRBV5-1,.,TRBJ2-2,CASSLEGRATGELFF,TGCGCCAGCAGCTTGGAAGGCAGGGCCACCGGGGAGCTGTTTTTT
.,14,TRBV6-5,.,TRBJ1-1,CASSLTGRPTEAFF,TGTGCCAGCAGTCTAACAGGGCGACCCACTGAAGCTTTCTTT
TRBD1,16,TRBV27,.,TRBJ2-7,CASSSYRGKSLYEQYF,TGTGCCAGCAGTTCGTACAGGGGCAAGTCCCTCTACGAGCAGTACTTC
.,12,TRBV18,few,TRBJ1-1,CASSVYSREAFF,TGTGCCAGCTCCGTGTACAGTCGTGAAGCTTTCTTT
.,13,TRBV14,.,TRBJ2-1,CASSQGWLNEQFF,TGTGCCAGCAGCCAAGGCTGGCTCAATGAGCAGTTCTTC
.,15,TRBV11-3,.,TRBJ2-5,CASSLRVADQETQYF,TGTGCCAGCAGCCTGAGGGTAGCGGACCAAGAGACCCAGTACTTC
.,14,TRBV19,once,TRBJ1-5,CASSPRQGNQPQHF,TGTGCCAGTAGTCCGAGACAGGGCAATCAGCCCCAGCATTTT